This note documents a single T cell receptor beta chain sequence. Which antigen it targets is not known. No much larger clone exists at a distance of one base, and base qualities are not known. These data originate in a study of blood T cell repertoires in COVID-19 (dated by TCRdb to 2020 to 2022). A note on the overall study: Collaborator samples came from the United States, Italy and Spain and covered acute and convalescent phases of COVID-19. The material from the prospective study consisted of cDNA or gDNA derived from T cells, B-cell-depleted T cells, or PBMCs. The repertoires were made available in a free public database intended to serve as a resource for research on the immune response to SARS-CoV-2. Samples came from the ongoing ImmuneRACE study (first 160 participants) plus 1,254 subjects from 6 global collaborators. Where available, HLA class I and class II types were obtained from metadata supplied by the sample provider rather than from assay-based typing. The sample metadata nearly always contained a de-identified subject ID, COVID-19 status, age in years and sex. The dataset comprised deeply sampled blood TCRbeta repertoires from subjects exposed to, actively infected with, or recovered from COVID-19.

Participants in the prospective study were enrolled through a virtual design, were aged roughly 18 to 100 years, and lived in fewer than 30 United States geographic areas. Cohort assignment in the prospective study relied on participant-reported clinical history from a screening survey and a study questionnaire. A participant counted as exposed if, within 2 weeks of entering the study, that participant had been in contact with someone who had a PCR-confirmed or clinician-diagnosed COVID-19 case. In the prospective study, mobile phlebotomists collected whole blood, serum and a nasopharyngeal or oropharyngeal swab from each participant. Additional blood draws and questionnaires over an approximately two-month period could optionally be provided by prospective study participants. Before DNA extraction, prospective study blood samples were shipped either frozen or at room temperature. Findings and caveats that apply to the study as a whole: How much clinical and demographic metadata was included differed by source and by participant, and the metadata was provided uncurated.

The germline V gene gives CDR1 as SNHLY and CDR2 as FYNNEI. The CDR3 runs 16 amino acids, cysteine and phenylalanine included. Of all the DNA, just the CDR3 is kept, 48 bases in frame from base 1. Trimming accounts for 6 bases at V and 4 bases at J, while the number of junction bases matched to no gene is 12. The immunoSEQ Assay, a bias-controlled multiplex PCR, was used to amplify TCRbeta CDR3 regions from genomic DNA. The paper's processing steps were these. Within the assay, amplification of reference gene primers was used to estimate how many nucleated cells each sample contained. Sequence reads were collapsed and filtered to measure the absolute abundance of every unique TCRbeta CDR3 rearrangement. For each sample, productive Simpson clonality was calculated as the square root of Simpson's diversity index across productive rearrangements. In its TCRdb copy, this immuneACCESS table keeps in-frame sequences only and misses some clones. Where compared with another copy, unresolved V genes explain less than half of these, and the others have no known cause. V, J and clone size reflect that table, while D and trimming were determined from the DNA. This sample is represented by 300,000 to 450,000 clones; 88% of them were singletons. Of the sample, 0.85% to 1.3% is held by the ten largest clones.

This TCR derives from a woman aged 30 to 39 who had been exposed to COVID-19. Sequencing was carried out using PBMCs or T cells enriched from blood (not recorded which). The chain is encoded by TRBV2 joined to TRBJ1-2; 9 junctional bases match TRBD1. The CDR3 protein is CASSLALGQGGYGYTF. The DNA reads TGTGCCAGCAGCTTAGCGCTGGGACAGGGCGGCTATGGCTACACCTTC.